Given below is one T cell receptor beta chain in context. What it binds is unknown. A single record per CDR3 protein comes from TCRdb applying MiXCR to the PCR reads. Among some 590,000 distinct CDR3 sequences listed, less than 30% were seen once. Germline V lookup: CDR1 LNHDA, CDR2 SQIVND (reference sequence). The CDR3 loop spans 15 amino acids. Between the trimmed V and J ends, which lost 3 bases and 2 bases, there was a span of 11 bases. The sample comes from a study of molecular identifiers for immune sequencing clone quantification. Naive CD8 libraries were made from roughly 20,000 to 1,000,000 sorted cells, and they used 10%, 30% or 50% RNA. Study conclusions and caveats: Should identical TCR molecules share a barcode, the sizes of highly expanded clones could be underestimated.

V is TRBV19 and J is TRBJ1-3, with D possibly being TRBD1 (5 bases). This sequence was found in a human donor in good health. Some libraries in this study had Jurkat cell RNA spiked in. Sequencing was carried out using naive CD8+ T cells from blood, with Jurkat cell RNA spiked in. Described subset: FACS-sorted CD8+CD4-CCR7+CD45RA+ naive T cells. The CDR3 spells CASSILKGPGNTIYF. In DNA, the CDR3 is TGTGCCAGTAGTATTTTGAAGGGGCCTGGAAACACCATATATTTT.